This section outlines one T cell receptor (beta chain) sequence together with its context. Additional DNA sequences in this sample encode the identical CDR3. The data stem from a study of shared clonotypes between healthy human individuals. Trimming cost V 8 bases and J 0 bases, with 14 bases left between them. Germline V gene lookup returns CDR1 MDHEN and CDR2 SYDVKM. CDR3 length: 15 residues. Free of recent acute infections or vaccinations, the donors were healthy HIV-negative adults. Libraries were prepared by immunoSEQ multiplex PCR; TCRdb keeps only in-frame clonotypes and omits some of them. The sample consists of millions of clones, more than 90% of them appearing once.

Sequencing used naive CD4+ T cells sorted from blood. The sample's subset: CD45RA+ positively selected. The clonotype comes from a man younger than 35 in good health. This sequence joins TRBV28 and TRBJ2-4; possibly TRBD1 for D (6 bases). The CDR3 reads CASSLGQLAKNIQYF. CDR3 sequence (DNA): TGTGCCAGCTCCCTCGGACAGCTAGCCAAAAACATTCAGTACTTC.